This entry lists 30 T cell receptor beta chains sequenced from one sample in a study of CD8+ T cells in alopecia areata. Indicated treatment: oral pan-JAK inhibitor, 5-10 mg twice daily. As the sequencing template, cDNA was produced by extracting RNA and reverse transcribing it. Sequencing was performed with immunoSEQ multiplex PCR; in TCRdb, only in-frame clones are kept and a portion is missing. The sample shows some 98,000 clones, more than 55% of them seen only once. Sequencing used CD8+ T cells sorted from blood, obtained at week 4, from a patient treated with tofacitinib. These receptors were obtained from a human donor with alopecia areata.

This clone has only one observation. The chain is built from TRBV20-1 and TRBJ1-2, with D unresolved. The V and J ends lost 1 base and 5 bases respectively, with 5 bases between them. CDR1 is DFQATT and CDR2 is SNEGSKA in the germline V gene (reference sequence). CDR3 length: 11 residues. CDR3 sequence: CSARVGYGYTF. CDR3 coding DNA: TGCAGTGCTAGAGTGGGGTATGGCTACACCTTC.

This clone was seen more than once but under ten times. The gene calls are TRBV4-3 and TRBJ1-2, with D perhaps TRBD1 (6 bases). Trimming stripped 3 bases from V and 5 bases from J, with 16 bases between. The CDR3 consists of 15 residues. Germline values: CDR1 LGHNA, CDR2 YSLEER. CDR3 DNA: TGCGCCAGCAGCCAGGGTACAGGGCCCCTTTATGGCTACACCTTC. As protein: CASSQGTGPLYGYTF.

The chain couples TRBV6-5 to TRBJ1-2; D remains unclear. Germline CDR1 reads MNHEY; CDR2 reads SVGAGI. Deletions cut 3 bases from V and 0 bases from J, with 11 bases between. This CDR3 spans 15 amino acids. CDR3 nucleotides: TGTGCCAGCAGTTATAACAGTGAAGCTAACTATGGCTACACCTTC. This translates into CASSYNSEANYGYTF.

The CDR3 DNA reads TGTGCCAGCAGCCCTGGGCCGGCAGATACGCAGTATTTT. This sequence encodes CASSPGPADTQYF. The chain has TRBV7-9 and TRBJ2-3; no reliable D call. The V end was cut by 5 bases, the J end by 4 bases, with 10 bases between. The CDR3 runs to 13 residues. The germline V gene encodes CDR1 SEHNR and CDR2 FQNEAQ (reference sequence).

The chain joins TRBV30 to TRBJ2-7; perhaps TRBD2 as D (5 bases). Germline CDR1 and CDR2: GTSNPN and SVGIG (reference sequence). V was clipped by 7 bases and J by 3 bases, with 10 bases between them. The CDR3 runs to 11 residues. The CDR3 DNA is TGTGCCTATACCGGGGACTACGAGCAGTACTTC. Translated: CAYTGDYEQYF.

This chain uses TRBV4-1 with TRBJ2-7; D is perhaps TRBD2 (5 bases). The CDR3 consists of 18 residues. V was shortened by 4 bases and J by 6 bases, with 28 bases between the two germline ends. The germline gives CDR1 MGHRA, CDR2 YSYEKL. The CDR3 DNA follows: TGCGCCAGCAGCCTGAGAGGCCCTGGGAGCGGACTGCACTTCGAGCAGTACTTC. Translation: CASSLRGPGSGLHFEQYF.

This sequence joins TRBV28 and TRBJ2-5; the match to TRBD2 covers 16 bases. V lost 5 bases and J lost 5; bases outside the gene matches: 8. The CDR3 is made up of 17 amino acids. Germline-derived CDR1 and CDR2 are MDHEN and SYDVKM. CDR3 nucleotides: TGTGCCAGCAGTCCTGGGACTAGCGGGAGGGCCGGTGAGACCCAGTACTTC. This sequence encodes CASSPGTSGRAGETQYF.

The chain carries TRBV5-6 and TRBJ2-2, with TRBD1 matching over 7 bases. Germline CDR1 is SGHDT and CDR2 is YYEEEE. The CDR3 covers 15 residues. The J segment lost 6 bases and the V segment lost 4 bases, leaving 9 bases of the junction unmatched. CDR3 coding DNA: TGTGCCAGCAGCCCTTACTGGACAGGATCCGGGGAGCTGTTTTTT. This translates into CASSPYWTGSGELFF. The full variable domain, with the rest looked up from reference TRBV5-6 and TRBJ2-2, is DAGVTQSPTHLIKTRGQQVTLRCSPKSGHDTVSWYQQALGQGPQFIFQYYEEEERQRGNFPDRFSGHQFPNYSSELNVNALLLGDSALYLCASSPYWTGSGELFFGEGSRLTVL.

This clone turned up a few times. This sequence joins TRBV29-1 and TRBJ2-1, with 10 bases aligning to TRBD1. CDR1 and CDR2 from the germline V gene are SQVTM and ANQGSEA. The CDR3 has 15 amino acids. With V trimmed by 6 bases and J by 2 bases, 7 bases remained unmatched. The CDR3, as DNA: TGCAGCGTCCCCATGGGGACAGGGGCCTACAATGAGCAGTTCTTC. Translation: CSVPMGTGAYNEQFF.

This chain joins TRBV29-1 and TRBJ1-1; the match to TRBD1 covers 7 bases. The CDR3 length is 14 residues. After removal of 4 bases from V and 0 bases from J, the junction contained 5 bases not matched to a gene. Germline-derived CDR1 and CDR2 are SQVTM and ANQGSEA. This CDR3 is CSVAPDRLNTEAFF. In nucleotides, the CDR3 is TGCAGCGTTGCCCCGGACAGGTTGAACACTGAAGCTTTCTTT.

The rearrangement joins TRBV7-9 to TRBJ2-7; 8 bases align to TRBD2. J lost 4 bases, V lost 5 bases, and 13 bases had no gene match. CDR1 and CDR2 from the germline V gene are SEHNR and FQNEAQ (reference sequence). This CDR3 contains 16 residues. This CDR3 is CASSVSTGTRKYEQYF. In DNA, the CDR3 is TGTGCCAGCAGCGTATCTACCGGGACTAGAAAGTACGAGCAGTACTTC.

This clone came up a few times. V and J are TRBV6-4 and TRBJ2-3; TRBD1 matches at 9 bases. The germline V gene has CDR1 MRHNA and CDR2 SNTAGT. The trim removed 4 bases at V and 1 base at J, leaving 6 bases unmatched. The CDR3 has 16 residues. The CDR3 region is CASSVQGARGTDTQYF. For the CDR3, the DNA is TGTGCCAGCAGTGTACAGGGGGCCCGCGGCACAGATACGCAGTATTTT.

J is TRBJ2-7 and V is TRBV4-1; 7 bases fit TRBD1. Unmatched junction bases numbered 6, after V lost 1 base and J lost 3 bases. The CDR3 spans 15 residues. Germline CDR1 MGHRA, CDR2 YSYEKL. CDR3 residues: CASSQGWTGVYEQYF. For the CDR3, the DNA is TGCGCCAGCAGCCAAGGCTGGACAGGAGTCTACGAGCAGTACTTC.

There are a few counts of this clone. CDR3 residues: CASSLAKGTEAFF. In DNA, the CDR3 is TGCGCCAGCAGCTTGGCGAAGGGGACTGAAGCTTTCTTT. V is TRBV5-1 and J is TRBJ1-1; TRBD1 is a possible D gene (5 bases). There are 13 residues in the CDR3. Germline V gives CDR1 SGHRS, CDR2 YFSETQ. Trimming cost V 0 bases and J 5 bases, with 8 bases left between them.

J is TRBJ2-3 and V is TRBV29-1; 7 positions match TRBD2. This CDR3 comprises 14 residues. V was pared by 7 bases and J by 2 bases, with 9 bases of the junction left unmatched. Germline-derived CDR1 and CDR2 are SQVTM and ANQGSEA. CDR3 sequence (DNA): TGCAGCGCTCTAGCGGATCGGAACACAGATACGCAGTATTTT. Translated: CSALADRNTDTQYF.

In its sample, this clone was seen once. This CDR3 is CASSSGEIGGASTDTQYF. CDR3 bases: TGTGCCAGCAGCTCAGGAGAGATCGGTGGGGCCAGCACAGATACGCAGTATTTT. The chain employs TRBV13 and TRBJ2-3, with D perhaps matching TRBD1 (5 bases). CDR3 length: 18 amino acids. V lost 4 bases and J 0 bases, leaving 20 bases between the germline ends. CDR1 and CDR2 from the germline V gene are PRHDT and FYEKMQ (reference sequence).

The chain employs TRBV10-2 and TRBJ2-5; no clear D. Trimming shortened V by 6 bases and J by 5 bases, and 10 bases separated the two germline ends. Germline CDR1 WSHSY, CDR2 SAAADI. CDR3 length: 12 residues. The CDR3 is CASSEFSETQYF. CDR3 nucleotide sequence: TGCGCCAGCAGCGAATTTTCGGAGACCCAGTACTTC.

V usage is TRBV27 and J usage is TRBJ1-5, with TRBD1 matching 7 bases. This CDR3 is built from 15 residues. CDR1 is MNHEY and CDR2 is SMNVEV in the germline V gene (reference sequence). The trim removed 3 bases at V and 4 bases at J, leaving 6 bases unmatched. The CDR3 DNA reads TGTGCCAGCAGTTTCACCGCGGGACAGAATCAGCCCCAGCATTTT. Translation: CASSFTAGQNQPQHF.

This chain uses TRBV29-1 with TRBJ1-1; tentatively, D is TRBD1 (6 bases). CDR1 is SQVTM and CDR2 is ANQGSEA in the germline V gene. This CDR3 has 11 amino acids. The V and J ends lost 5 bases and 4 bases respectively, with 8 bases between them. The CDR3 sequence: CSVKTGTEAFF. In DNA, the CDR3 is TGCAGCGTTAAGACAGGCACTGAAGCTTTCTTT.

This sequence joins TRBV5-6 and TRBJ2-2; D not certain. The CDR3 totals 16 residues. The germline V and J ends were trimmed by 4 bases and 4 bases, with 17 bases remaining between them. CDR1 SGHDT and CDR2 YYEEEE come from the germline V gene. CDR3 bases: TGTGCCAGCAGCCCTGGAACGATCCCGGGCACCGGGGAGCTGTTTTTT. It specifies CASSPGTIPGTGELFF.

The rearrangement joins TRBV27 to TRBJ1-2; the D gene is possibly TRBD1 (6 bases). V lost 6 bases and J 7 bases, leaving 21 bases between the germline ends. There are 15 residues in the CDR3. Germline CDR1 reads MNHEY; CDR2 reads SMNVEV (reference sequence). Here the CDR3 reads CASSIVYRATSGYTF. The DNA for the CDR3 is TGTGCCAGCAGCATTGTGTACAGGGCCACTAGTGGCTACACCTTC.

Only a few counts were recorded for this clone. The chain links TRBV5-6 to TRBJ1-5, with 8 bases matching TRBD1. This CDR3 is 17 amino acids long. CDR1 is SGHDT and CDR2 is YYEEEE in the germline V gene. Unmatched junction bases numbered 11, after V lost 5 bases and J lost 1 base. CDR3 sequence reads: CASSSTQGGYSNQPQHF. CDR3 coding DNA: TGTGCCAGCAGTTCCACACAGGGGGGTTACAGCAATCAGCCCCAGCATTTT.

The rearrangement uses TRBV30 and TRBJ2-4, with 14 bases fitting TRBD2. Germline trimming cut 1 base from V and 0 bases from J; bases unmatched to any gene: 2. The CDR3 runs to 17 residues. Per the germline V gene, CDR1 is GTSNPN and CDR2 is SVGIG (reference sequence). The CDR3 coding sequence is TGTGCCTGGAGTGGACTAGCGGGAGGGCTAGCCAAAAACATTCAGTACTTC. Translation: CAWSGLAGGLAKNIQYF.

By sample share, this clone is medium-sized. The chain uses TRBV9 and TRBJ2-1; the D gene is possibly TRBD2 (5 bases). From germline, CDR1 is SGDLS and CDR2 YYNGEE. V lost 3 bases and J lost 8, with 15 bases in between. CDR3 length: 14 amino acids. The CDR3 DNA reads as TGTGCCAGCAGCGCGCAACTAGTGACCCATGAGCAGTTCTTC. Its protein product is CASSAQLVTHEQFF.

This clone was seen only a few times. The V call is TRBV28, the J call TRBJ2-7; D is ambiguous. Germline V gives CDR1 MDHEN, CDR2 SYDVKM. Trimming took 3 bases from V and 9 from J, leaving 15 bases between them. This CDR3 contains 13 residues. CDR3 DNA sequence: TGTGCCAGCAGTTTGCCCGGTGCCTTAGGGCAGTACTTC. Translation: CASSLPGALGQYF.

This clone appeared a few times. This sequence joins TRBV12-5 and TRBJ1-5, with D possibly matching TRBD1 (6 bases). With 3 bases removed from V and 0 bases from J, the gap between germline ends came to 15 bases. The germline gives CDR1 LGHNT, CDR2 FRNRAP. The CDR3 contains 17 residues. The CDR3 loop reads CASGFLTGPYSNQPQHF. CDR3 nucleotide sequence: TGTGCTAGTGGTTTCCTGACAGGCCCTTATAGCAATCAGCCCCAGCATTTT.

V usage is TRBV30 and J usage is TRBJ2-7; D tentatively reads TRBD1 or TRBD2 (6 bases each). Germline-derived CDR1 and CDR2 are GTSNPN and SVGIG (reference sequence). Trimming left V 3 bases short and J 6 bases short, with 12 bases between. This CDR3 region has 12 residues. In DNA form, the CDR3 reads TGTGCCTGGAGGGAGGGACAAGGCGAGCAGTACTTC. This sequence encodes CAWREGQGEQYF.

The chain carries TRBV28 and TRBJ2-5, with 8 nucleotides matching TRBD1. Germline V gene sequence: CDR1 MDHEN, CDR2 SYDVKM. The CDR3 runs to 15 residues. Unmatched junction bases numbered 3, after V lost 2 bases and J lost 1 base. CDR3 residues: CASSLGQGAQETQYF. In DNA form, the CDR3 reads TGTGCCAGCAGTTTAGGGCAGGGGGCCCAAGAGACCCAGTACTTC.

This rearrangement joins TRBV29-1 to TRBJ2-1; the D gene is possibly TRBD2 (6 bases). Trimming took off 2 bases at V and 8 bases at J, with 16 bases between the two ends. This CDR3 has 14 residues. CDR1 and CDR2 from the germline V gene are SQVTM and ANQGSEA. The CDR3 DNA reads TGCAGCGTTGAATCGACCGGAACGGGGGATGAGCAGTTCTTC. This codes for CSVESTGTGDEQFF.

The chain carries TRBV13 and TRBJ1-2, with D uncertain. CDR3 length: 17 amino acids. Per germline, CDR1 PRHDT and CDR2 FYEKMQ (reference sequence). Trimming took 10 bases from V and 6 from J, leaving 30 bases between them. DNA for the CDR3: TGTGCCACCAGAAACTACGTCCCCCGGACCGAGATTAATGGCTACACCTTC. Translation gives CATRNYVPRTEINGYTF.